These 29 T cell receptor beta chains came from one sample sequenced in a study of PD-1 blockade in classical Hodgkin lymphoma. Specified time point: cycle 4 day 1 (C4D1), after 5 to 7 weeks of nivolumab. Brentuximab vedotin exposure varied among the patients, all of whom had relapsed after autologous stem cell transplantation. This table comes from immunoSEQ multiplex PCR, and its TCRdb copy is limited to in-frame clones, with some not included. Seen here are approximately 93,000 clones, roughly 78% observed once, and the top ten hold 8% to 9.5%. The sequencing here drew on peripheral blood mononuclear cells (PBMCs), taken before the fourth cycle of nivolumab. Receptors were obtained from a human donor with classical Hodgkin lymphoma.

This chain links TRBV6-6 with TRBJ2-5, with a tentative D call TRBD1 (7 bases). The germline gives CDR1 MNHNY, CDR2 SVGAGI (reference sequence). The CDR3 spans 15 residues. Deletions cut 4 bases from V and 2 bases from J, with 14 bases between. CDR3 sequence: CASSLGGTEQETQYF. CDR3 DNA: TGTGCCAGCAGTTTGGGCGGGACAGAACAAGAGACCCAGTACTTC.

This chain uses TRBV13 with TRBJ2-2, with TRBD2 identical over 7 bases. CDR1 is PRHDT, CDR2 FYEKMQ, per germline (reference sequence). V gave up 5 bases and J gave up 4 bases; unmatched junction bases: 13. This CDR3 has 17 amino acids. The CDR3 DNA sequence: TGTGCCAGCAGCAGACTAGGGCGGGAGTTCGGCACCGGGGAGCTGTTTTTT. This translates into CASSRLGREFGTGELFF. Full variable domain (rest looked up from reference TRBV13 and TRBJ2-2): AAGVIQSPRHLIKEKRETATLKCYPIPRHDTVYWYQQGPGQDPQFLISFYEKMQSDKGSIPDRFSAQQFSDYHSELNMSSLELGDSALYFCASSRLGREFGTGELFFGEGSRLTVL.

This chain connects TRBV6-1 to TRBJ2-5, with 9 bases aligning to TRBD1. J lost 4 bases, V lost 4 bases, and 7 bases had no gene match. Germline lookup yields CDR1 MNHNS and CDR2 SASEGT. The length of the CDR3 is 15 residues. CDR3: CASSGNRGLGETQYF. CDR3 in DNA: TGTGCCAGCAGTGGAAACAGGGGGCTAGGAGAGACCCAGTACTTC.

The chain couples TRBV5-1 to TRBJ2-2, with D perhaps given as TRBD1 or TRBD2 (5 bases each). V was shortened by 6 bases and J by 6 bases, with 12 bases between the two germline ends. Germline V CDR1 and CDR2: SGHRS, YFSETQ. The CDR3 is 13 residues long. The CDR3 sequence: CASTDGDAGELFF. CDR3 DNA sequence: TGCGCCAGCACAGATGGGGACGCCGGGGAGCTGTTTTTT.

The J gene is TRBJ2-7, the V gene TRBV28; D might be TRBD2 (5 bases). From germline, CDR1 is MDHEN and CDR2 SYDVKM. Trimming left V 4 bases short and J 4 bases short, with 11 bases between. The CDR3 is 13 amino acids. CDR3 DNA: TGTGCCAGCAGTTCGGAAGGGAGTTACGAGCAGTACTTC. Residues: CASSSEGSYEQYF.

This chain links TRBV9 with TRBJ2-1; TRBD2 agrees at 9 bases. V gave up 2 bases and J gave up 8 bases; unmatched junction bases: 14. The CDR3 is 17 residues long. CDR1 and CDR2 from the germline V gene are SGDLS and YYNGEE. The CDR3 coding sequence is TGTGCCAGCAGCGTGTCGGCTAGCGGGGCCCGAGGAGATGAGCAGTTCTTC. This translates into CASSVSASGARGDEQFF.

J is TRBJ2-1 and V is TRBV7-6, with 8 bases matching TRBD2. The J segment lost 5 bases and the V segment lost 2 bases, leaving 8 bases of the junction unmatched. The germline V gene has CDR1 SGHVS and CDR2 FNYEAQ. The CDR3 contains 16 residues. The CDR3 sequence: CASSLLRREDHNEQFF. The CDR3 nucleotides read TGTGCCAGCAGCTTACTTCGGCGGGAGGACCACAATGAGCAGTTCTTC. The full variable domain, in which reference TRBV7-6 and TRBJ2-1 provide the parts outside the CDR3, is GAGVSQSPRYKVTKRGQDVALRCDPISGHVSLYWYRQALGQGPEFLTYFNYEAQQDKSGLPNDRFSAERPEGSISTLTIQRTEQRDSAMYRCASSLLRREDHNEQFFGPGTRLTVL.

The CDR3 protein is CASSVLAGAQQFF. CDR3 sequence (DNA): TGTGCCAGCAGTGTTCTAGCGGGGGCCCAGCAGTTCTTC. The rearrangement links TRBV6-4 to TRBJ2-1; 10 nucleotides line up with TRBD2. Germline lookup yields CDR1 MRHNA and CDR2 SNTAGT. The J segment lost 11 bases and the V segment lost 4 bases, leaving 5 bases of the junction unmatched. The CDR3 sequence is 13 residues long.

The chain recombines TRBV7-3 with TRBJ1-5, with D perhaps TRBD1 (6 bases). Germline V gene sequence: CDR1 SGHTA, CDR2 FQGTGA. The CDR3 loop spans 13 amino acids. Trimming left V 5 bases short and J 8 bases short, with 13 bases between. The CDR3 DNA is TGTGCCAGCAGCGCCAACAGGGAAGAGCCCCAGCATTTT. This codes for CASSANREEPQHF.

The V call is TRBV5-6, the J call TRBJ1-2, with D hard to call. Germline CDR1 SGHDT, CDR2 YYEEEE. Between the trimmed V and J ends, which lost 3 bases and 8 bases, there was a span of 8 bases. The CDR3 extends over 11 amino acids. The CDR3 is CASSWEWGYTF. The DNA of the CDR3 is TGTGCCAGCAGCTGGGAGTGGGGCTACACCTTC.

V gene TRBV9 combines with J gene TRBJ1-2; D might be TRBD1 (6 bases). Germline V gives CDR1 SGDLS, CDR2 YYNGEE. The CDR3 sequence is 16 residues long. V dropped 4 bases and J dropped 4 bases, with 20 bases sitting between them. The CDR3 reads CASSPDSGGAIYGYTF. CDR3 in DNA: TGTGCCAGCAGCCCCGATAGCGGGGGCGCGATCTATGGCTACACCTTC.

This chain links TRBV7-9 with TRBJ2-5; possible D gene TRBD1, 6 bases. This CDR3 is built from 15 residues. Per the germline V gene, CDR1 is SEHNR and CDR2 is FQNEAQ (reference sequence). Trimming took off 5 bases at V and 2 bases at J, with 15 bases between the two ends. The CDR3 DNA follows: TGTGCCAGCAGCCGAACAGGGAGTCCACAAGAGACCCAGTACTTC. Its protein is CASSRTGSPQETQYF. Based on the CDR3 plus reference TRBV7-9 and TRBJ2-5, the full variable domain is DTGVSQNPRHKITKRGQNVTFRCDPISEHNRLYWYRQTLGQGPEFLTYFQNEAQLEKSRLLSDRFSAERPKGSFSTLEIQRTEQGDSAMYLCASSRTGSPQETQYFGPGTRLLVL.

Only a few counts were recorded for this clone. The chain recombines TRBV7-8 with TRBJ2-5; weak D call: TRBD2 (7 bases). Looked up from germline, CDR1 is SGHVS and CDR2 is FQNEAQ. Deletions cut 9 bases from V and 4 bases from J, with 15 bases between. The CDR3 has 13 residues. The CDR3 region has the DNA TGTGCCAGTGGAGGGGGAGGGCCAGAGACCCAGTACTTC. Translation gives CASGGGGPETQYF.

This chain links TRBV28 with TRBJ1-2; a weak D match, TRBD1 (5 bases). Per germline, CDR1 MDHEN and CDR2 SYDVKM. The CDR3 has 14 residues. V was cut by 2 bases and J by 3 bases, with 10 bases left in between. The CDR3 loop reads CASSLLVRDYGYTF. As DNA, the CDR3 is TGTGCCAGCAGTTTACTGGTCAGGGACTATGGCTACACCTTC.

The chain is built from TRBV28 and TRBJ2-1; no firm D call. The CDR3 sequence is 15 residues long. The V and J ends lost 3 bases and 7 bases respectively, with 16 bases between them. Germline values: CDR1 MDHEN, CDR2 SYDVKM. CDR3 loop: CASSLARDSTNEQFF. The CDR3 bases are TGTGCCAGCAGTTTGGCACGCGACTCGACGAATGAGCAGTTCTTC.

This clone was observed once. The rearrangement uses TRBV2 and TRBJ2-7; weak D call: TRBD1 (5 bases). The length of the CDR3 is 15 residues. V lost 1 base to trimming and J lost 6 bases, with 16 bases between them. Germline V gives CDR1 SNHLY, CDR2 FYNNEI. CDR3 in DNA: TGTGCCAGCAGTGAAGAAATGATAGGGGTGGGCGAGCAGTACTTC. This gives the protein CASSEEMIGVGEQYF. The full variable domain, rest sourced from reference TRBV2 and TRBJ2-7, is EPEVTQTPSHQVTQMGQEVILRCVPISNHLYFYWYRQILGQKVEFLVSFYNNEISEKSEIFDDQFSVERPDGSNFTLKIRSTKLEDSAMYFCASSEEMIGVGEQYFGPGTRLTVT.

V is TRBV27 and J is TRBJ2-3; D is unclear. Trimming removed 3 bases at V and 2 bases at J, with 9 bases between. This CDR3 is 14 amino acids long. Germline V gene sequence: CDR1 MNHEY, CDR2 SMNVEV (reference sequence). The CDR3 DNA sequence: TGTGCCAGCAGTTTTCGTCGAGTCACAGATACGCAGTATTTT. As protein: CASSFRRVTDTQYF.

This sequence joins TRBV19 and TRBJ2-7; 7 bases map to TRBD2. J gave up 10 bases and V 9 bases, and 18 bases lay outside the gene matches. The germline CDR1 and CDR2 sequences are LNHDA and SQIVND (reference sequence). The CDR3 spans 14 residues. DNA of the CDR3: TGTGCCAGCCCCCTAGGTGGGGACTACTCACCTCAGTACTTC. Encoded protein: CASPLGGDYSPQYF.

This chain connects TRBV5-1 to TRBJ2-1; 9 bases match TRBD1. Germline V gene sequence: CDR1 SGHRS, CDR2 YFSETQ. CDR3 length: 14 amino acids. Unmatched junction bases numbered 1, after V lost 0 bases and J lost 6 bases. In DNA, the CDR3 is TGCGCCAGCAGCTTGGGACAGGGGGTCAATGAGCAGTTCTTC. Amino acids: CASSLGQGVNEQFF. The entire variable domain, with the rest obtained from reference TRBV5-1 and TRBJ2-1, is as follows: KAGVTQTPRYLIKTRGQQVTLSCSPISGHRSVSWYQQTPGQGLQFLFEYFSETQRNKGNFPGRFSGRQFSNSRSEMNVSTLELGDSALYLCASSLGQGVNEQFFGPGTRLTVL.

The V gene is TRBV19, the J gene TRBJ2-5; 11 bases are shared with TRBD2. Germline loops: CDR1 LNHDA, CDR2 SQIVND (reference sequence). The CDR3 runs 16 residues. With 5 bases clipped from V and 3 bases from J, the junction kept 8 bases outside the gene matches. The CDR3 region is CASSYTTLAGEETQYF. CDR3 in DNA: TGTGCCAGTAGTTACACCACACTAGCGGGAGAAGAGACCCAGTACTTC.

The chain is built from TRBV10-3 and TRBJ2-3; TRBD1 matches 7 bases. V shed 0 bases and J 15 bases; nucleotides not matched to a gene: 9. Germline CDR1 reads ENHRY; CDR2 reads SYGVKD. The CDR3 runs 13 residues. The CDR3 DNA reads as TGTGCCATCAGTGAGTCCTCTCTAGGGGGCAGATATTTT. It is translated as CAISESSLGGRYF.

This chain links TRBV28 with TRBJ1-3; maybe TRBD1 (5 bases). The CDR3 is 16 residues long. The germline V and J ends were trimmed by 8 bases and 2 bases, with 19 bases remaining between them. CDR1 is MDHEN, CDR2 SYDVKM, per germline. The CDR3 DNA follows: TGTGCCAGCGGAGGATCGCTCGGGGCAGCTGGAAACACCATATATTTT. Its protein product is CASGGSLGAAGNTIYF.

This chain uses TRBV12-5 with TRBJ1-1; D uncertain. The germline CDR1 and CDR2 sequences are LGHNT and FRNRAP. CDR3 length equals 14 residues. V gave up 5 bases and J gave up 5 bases, with 15 bases separating them. CDR3 in amino acids: CASGARALGTEAFF. The CDR3 region has the DNA TGTGCTAGTGGTGCCCGGGCTTTGGGGACTGAAGCTTTCTTT.

V usage is TRBV7-9 and J usage is TRBJ1-2; D is perhaps TRBD1 (5 bases). The CDR3 runs to 14 residues. CDR1 is SEHNR and CDR2 is FQNEAQ in the germline V gene (reference sequence). Trimming took 1 base from V and 6 from J, leaving 12 bases between them. The CDR3 sequence: CASSLVAGLNGYTF. Here the CDR3 DNA reads TGTGCCAGCAGCTTAGTGGCAGGGCTAAATGGCTACACCTTC.

As DNA, the CDR3 is TGTGCCAGCAGCGGGTTACGACTAGCGGGAACTGAGCAGTTCTTC. Protein sequence: CASSGLRLAGTEQFF. The chain recombines TRBV6-5 with TRBJ2-1, with 11 bases fitting TRBD2. With V trimmed by 6 bases and J by 9 bases, 10 bases remained unmatched. CDR1 and CDR2 (germline): MNHEY, SVGAGI. The CDR3 totals 15 residues.

The gene calls are TRBV6-1 and TRBJ2-7; D is perhaps TRBD1 (5 bases). Looked up from germline, CDR1 is MNHNS and CDR2 is SASEGT. Trimming pared 2 bases from V and 3 bases from J, leaving 5 bases between. CDR3 length equals 12 residues. The CDR3 DNA follows: TGTGCCAGCAGTGAACAGGGCTACGAGCAGTACTTC. Translation gives CASSEQGYEQYF.

CDR3 sequence reads: CASSSRKSNQPQHF. CDR3 sequence (DNA): TGTGCCAGCAGTTCCAGGAAAAGCAATCAGCCCCAGCATTTT. The gene calls are TRBV28 and TRBJ1-5; the D is unclear. CDR1 MDHEN and CDR2 SYDVKM come from the germline V gene. The V and J ends lost 4 bases and 1 base respectively, with 8 bases between them. This CDR3 is built from 14 residues.

The rearrangement joins TRBV5-1 to TRBJ1-1, with 8 bases aligning to TRBD1. The junction had 5 bases not matched to a gene; V was cut back by 0 bases and J by 4 bases. Germline CDR1 reads SGHRS; CDR2 reads YFSETQ. The CDR3 runs 15 residues. CDR3: CASSLGTGKATEAFF. The CDR3 DNA sequence: TGCGCCAGCAGCTTGGGGACAGGGAAGGCCACTGAAGCTTTCTTT. Variable domain in full (rest from reference TRBV5-1 and TRBJ1-1): KAGVTQTPRYLIKTRGQQVTLSCSPISGHRSVSWYQQTPGQGLQFLFEYFSETQRNKGNFPGRFSGRQFSNSRSEMNVSTLELGDSALYLCASSLGTGKATEAFFGQGTRLTVV.

The genes are TRBV6-6 and TRBJ1-2; 7 bases are a match to TRBD1. The CDR3 runs 13 residues. Trimming cost V 5 bases and J 7 bases; bases outside gene matches: 7. Germline values: CDR1 MNHNY, CDR2 SVGAGI (reference sequence). CDR3 region: CASSRSTGVGYTF. The CDR3 DNA follows: TGTGCCAGCAGTCGATCTACAGGGGTTGGCTACACCTTC.